This entry lists 10 T cell receptor beta chains sequenced from one sample in a study of beta chain features in type 1 diabetes. No antigen has been assigned to these receptors. All of the isolated RNA was reverse transcribed, so expressed TCRB transcripts were sequenced. TCRdb's table, derived via immunoSEQ multiplex PCR, lists solely in-frame clones and lacks some. The data show 300,000 to 400,000 clones, around 8.5% seen once. Regarding the study as a whole: Shorter TCRB CDR3s, moderately but significantly so, were found in Type 1 diabetes patients in all four CD4+ subsets.

Sequencing was done on a sample of central memory CD4+ T cells from blood. These TCRs come from a man younger than 45 with type 1 diabetes.

This clone occurred a few times. The chain joins TRBV4-3 to TRBJ1-2; D might be TRBD1 (6 bases). Germline V gene data show CDR1 as LGHNA and CDR2 as YSLEER. This CDR3 contains 16 residues. Deletions cut 0 bases from V and 3 bases from J, with 14 bases between. In nucleotides, the CDR3 is TGCGCCAGCAGCCAAGATACAGGGCCGACTTACTATGGCTACACCTTC. It specifies CASSQDTGPTYYGYTF.

Worth noting for this clone: Different DNA sequences within this sample yield the same CDR3. The V and J genes are TRBV7-2 and TRBJ1-5; 9 bases are shared with TRBD1. Looked up from germline, CDR1 is SGHTA and CDR2 is FQGNSA. The trim removed 6 bases at V and 6 bases at J, leaving 6 bases unmatched. The CDR3 totals 14 residues. Written as DNA, the CDR3 is TGTGCCAGCAGTCTGGACAGGGGATTTCAGCCCCAGCATTTT. Residues: CASSLDRGFQPQHF.

This clone appeared a few times. The chain carries TRBV28 and TRBJ2-4; 10 nucleotides match TRBD2. The germline gives CDR1 MDHEN, CDR2 SYDVKM. This CDR3 is built from 19 residues. With 3 bases clipped from V and 0 bases from J, the junction kept 11 bases outside the gene matches. In DNA form, the CDR3 reads TGTGCCAGCAGTTTGGAGCGGGGGGGTCTACCGCTAGCCAAAAACATTCAGTACTTC. It yields the protein CASSLERGGLPLAKNIQYF.

This clone was observed a handful of times. The V and J genes are TRBV28 and TRBJ2-2; TRBD1 aligns across 10 bases. The CDR3 totals 14 residues. Germline-derived CDR1 and CDR2 are MDHEN and SYDVKM. With V trimmed by 8 bases and J by 3 bases, 3 bases remained unmatched. This CDR3 reads CASDGTGDTGELFF. The DNA for the CDR3 is TGTGCCAGCGATGGGACAGGGGACACCGGGGAGCTGTTTTTT.

This rearrangement joins TRBV7-9 to TRBJ2-5, with TRBD2 matching 13 bases. In germline, CDR1 is SEHNR, CDR2 FQNEAQ (reference sequence). The CDR3 sequence is 15 residues long. With V trimmed by 4 bases and J by 5 bases, 4 bases remained unmatched. The CDR3 nucleotides read TGTGCCAGCAGCTCGGGACTAGCGGGGAGGGAGACCCAGTACTTC. Protein: CASSSGLAGRETQYF.

The chain joins TRBV15 to TRBJ1-2, with 9 bases fitting TRBD1. The germline gives CDR1 LNHNV, CDR2 YYDKDF (reference sequence). The V and J ends lost 2 bases and 8 bases, in that order; junction bases with no gene match: 12. The CDR3 covers 16 residues. The CDR3 nucleotides are TGTGCCACCAGCAGACCCGGCCGGACAGGGGATAGCGGCTACACCTTC. Translating it yields CATSRPGRTGDSGYTF. The full variable domain, completed using reference TRBV15 and TRBJ1-2, is DAMVIQNPRYQVTQFGKPVTLSCSQTLNHNVMYWYQQKSSQAPKLLFHYYDKDFNNEADTPDNFQSRRPNTSFCFLDIRSPGLGDTAMYLCATSRPGRTGDSGYTFGSGTRLTVV.

This clone was found a few times. The V call is TRBV4-1, the J call TRBJ2-5, with D perhaps TRBD1 (5 bases). Trimming left V 2 bases short and J 2 bases short, with 12 bases between. This CDR3 has 15 residues. In germline, CDR1 is MGHRA, CDR2 YSYEKL. CDR3 sequence reads: CASSQSRGAQETQYF. The CDR3 nucleotides are TGCGCCAGCAGCCAAAGCCGTGGGGCGCAAGAGACCCAGTACTTC.

This clone was found many times. The chain carries TRBV30 and TRBJ1-3; D perhaps matches TRBD1 (5 bases). The CDR3 contains 12 residues. V lost 7 bases to trimming and J lost 1 base, with 8 bases between them. Germline V gives CDR1 GTSNPN, CDR2 SVGIG (reference sequence). The CDR3 protein is CALQASGNTIYF. The CDR3 DNA follows: TGTGCCTTACAGGCATCTGGAAACACCATATATTTT.

The sample holds many counts of this clone. The chain combines TRBV6-6 with TRBJ2-1; 9 bases match TRBD2. CDR1 is MNHNY and CDR2 is SVGAGI in the germline V gene (reference sequence). CDR3 length: 15 amino acids. J lost 3 bases, V lost 4 bases, and 4 bases had no gene match. The DNA of the CDR3 is TGTGCCAGCAGTTTTCTAGCGGGGAGCTACAATGAGCAGTTCTTC. Its translation is CASSFLAGSYNEQFF.

V gene TRBV7-2 combines with J gene TRBJ2-5; D perhaps matches TRBD2 (6 bases). The V end was cut by 4 bases, the J end by 6 bases, with 21 bases between. CDR1 is SGHTA, CDR2 FQGNSA, per germline. The CDR3 contains 16 residues. In nucleotides, the CDR3 is TGTGCCAGCAGCTCCACACAAGGGACTCCCGGAAAGACCCAGTACTTC. Protein product: CASSSTQGTPGKTQYF.